This record covers a single T cell receptor beta chain. This sample was taken from a study of cytomegalovirus exposure and HLA in healthy donors. 13 Jbeta primers and 60 Vbeta primers were used for the PCR. Sequenced by immunoSEQ multiplex PCR; TCRdb stores in-frame clones only, minus some. Of 150,000 to 200,000 clones in the sample, around 77% were seen once. J gave up 3 bases and V 4 bases, and 3 bases lay outside the gene matches. The CDR3 consists of 16 residues. Germline CDR1 reads SGHRS; CDR2 reads YFSETQ. This TCR was recovered from a woman between 40 and 55 years old in good health and CMV-seronegative. The chain couples TRBV5-1 to TRBJ2-1; 14 positions agree with TRBD2. The sequencing input was PBMCs. The CDR3 coding sequence is TGCGCCAGCAGCCCCGGGACTAGCGGGAGCTACAATGAGCAGTTCTTC. It is translated as CASSPGTSGSYNEQFF. Using reference TRBV5-1 and TRBJ2-1 for the parts outside the CDR3, the full variable domain is KAGVTQTPRYLIKTRGQQVTLSCSPISGHRSVSWYQQTPGQGLQFLFEYFSETQRNKGNFPGRFSGRQFSNSRSEMNVSTLELGDSALYLCASSPGTSGSYNEQFFGPGTRLTVL.